The clone carrying this T cell receptor beta chain was counted ten times or more. CDR1 and CDR2 from the germline V gene are SGDLS and YYNGEE. Losses at the gene ends were 3 bases for V and 1 base for J; bases not matched to a gene: 4. CDR3 size: 15 residues. Documented treatment: PENTA 11 planned treatment interruption arm or continuous ART arm. This sample is part of a study of HIV-infected children after antiretroviral therapy interruption. Turning to the study itself: Four children interrupted treatment; four stayed on continuous treatment. Most children had recorded EBV and CMV exposure. Weeks 0, 12, interruption end (24 or 48), and about 3 years post-study gave interruption-arm samples. Samples from the continuous-treatment group were taken at weeks 0, 48 and 150.

Unique molecular identifiers were included in an RNA-based 3' RACE TCR library. TCRdb used MiXCR to reprocess the 3' RACE reads, holding one entry per CDR3 protein. This repertoire shows nearly 15,000 distinct CDR3 sequences, under 4% found once; its top ten account for 30% to 40%. The sample here was CD45RO+ CD8+ T cells from PBMCs, pooled from several time points, taken from a donor given antiretroviral therapy, either interrupted or continuous. Subset meaning: memory CD8+ CD45RO+ CD45RA- T cells. This TCR was sampled from a pool of human donors with HIV. The chain employs TRBV9 and TRBJ2-5, with 9 bases matching TRBD2. CDR3 DNA sequence: TGTGCCAGCAGCGAAGGACTAGCGTCCCAAGAGACCCAGTACTTC. This gives the protein CASSEGLASQETQYF.